The rows below give T cell receptor beta chains drawn from one sample of a study of human T cells and chemical hapten exposure. TCRdb reanalysed the RACE reads using MiXCR and keeps one entry per CDR3 protein. The data contain 65,000 to 85,000 distinct CDR3 sequences, around a tenth of them singletons. The material was whole blood, obtained in connection with sensitization to the hapten diphenylcyclopropenone (DPC). The receptors come from a woman aged 45-65 years with alopecia areata. Some clones in this sample may be carry-over from other donors' samples. Both conserved end residues are trimmed from each CDR3. Fields, in order: V gene, J gene, CDR3 protein.

V gene: TRBV28; J gene: TRBJ2-3; CDR3 protein: ASSRAGGITDTQY
V gene: TRBV9; J gene: TRBJ2-1; CDR3 protein: ASSPGRLTLGEQF
V gene: TRBV5-6; J gene: TRBJ1-3; CDR3 protein: ASSRTPGTPGNTIY
V gene: TRBV2; J gene: TRBJ2-5; CDR3 protein: ASAELVGVETQY
V gene: TRBV30; J gene: TRBJ1-4; CDR3 protein: AWSATNEKLF
V gene: TRBV5-1; J gene: TRBJ2-1; CDR3 protein: ASSPRLAGVNEQF
V gene: TRBV5-1; J gene: TRBJ2-5; CDR3 protein: ASSLAENLQETQY
V gene: TRBV24-1; J gene: TRBJ2-1; CDR3 protein: ATSDLGDSDNEQF
V gene: TRBV23-1; J gene: TRBJ2-1; CDR3 protein: ASSQRRGDRVSSYNEQF
V gene: TRBV21-1; J gene: TRBJ1-5; CDR3 protein: ASSRTGDSNQPQH
V gene: TRBV19; J gene: TRBJ1-1; CDR3 protein: ASSPKGQYNTEAF
V gene: TRBV11-2; J gene: TRBJ2-5; CDR3 protein: APGGDLYQETQY
V gene: TRBV2; J gene: TRBJ1-2; CDR3 protein: ASSGQAPGWGYT
V gene: TRBV27; J gene: TRBJ2-7; CDR3 protein: ASSWGQGKQY
V gene: TRBV7-9; J gene: TRBJ2-4; CDR3 protein: ASSSTGIVAKNIQY
V gene: TRBV12-3/TRBV12-4; J gene: TRBJ2-6; CDR3 protein: ASSFGPGTGMTGANVLT
V gene: TRBV18; J gene: TRBJ1-2; CDR3 protein: ASSPLGGAPPEGYT
V gene: TRBV5-1; J gene: TRBJ2-5; CDR3 protein: ASSPQPGQGETQY
V gene: TRBV11-3; J gene: TRBJ2-1; CDR3 protein: ASSNGVAGAYNEQF
V gene: TRBV28; J gene: TRBJ2-7; CDR3 protein: ASRRDRVRNEQY
V gene: TRBV7-8; J gene: TRBJ2-2; CDR3 protein: ASSPQGVNTGELF
V gene: TRBV30; J gene: TRBJ2-2; CDR3 protein: AWSERTGELF
V gene: TRBV6-6; J gene: TRBJ1-2; CDR3 protein: ASSYGSYGYT
V gene: TRBV20-1; J gene: TRBJ2-5; CDR3 protein: SAIRRETQY
V gene: TRBV6-2/TRBV6-3; J gene: TRBJ2-1; CDR3 protein: ASSYGTGRGLLAGHEQF
V gene: TRBV24-1; J gene: TRBJ2-1; CDR3 protein: ATSAARGYNEQF
V gene: TRBV5-4; J gene: TRBJ2-3; CDR3 protein: ASSKTSGNADTQY
V gene: TRBV9; J gene: TRBJ2-5; CDR3 protein: ASSFGLAGGPRETQY
V gene: TRBV6-2/TRBV6-3; J gene: TRBJ2-1; CDR3 protein: ALPPVCEQF
V gene: TRBV11-2; J gene: TRBJ2-3; CDR3 protein: ASSFRGDTQY
V gene: TRBV6-5; J gene: TRBJ1-1; CDR3 protein: ASRGTGGSTEAF
V gene: TRBV5-1; J gene: TRBJ2-1; CDR3 protein: ASSAGGTTGRNEQF
V gene: TRBV27; J gene: TRBJ1-4; CDR3 protein: ASSLSSWGGTVGEKLF
V gene: TRBV6-1; J gene: TRBJ2-7; CDR3 protein: ASSEVAGGRYEQY
V gene: TRBV12-3/TRBV12-4; J gene: TRBJ1-1; CDR3 protein: ASSPDVIGWDRVKAF
V gene: TRBV12-5; J gene: TRBJ2-7; CDR3 protein: ASGPGTSGFYGQY
V gene: TRBV29-1; J gene: TRBJ2-3; CDR3 protein: SGGGVRGRD
V gene: TRBV20-1; J gene: TRBJ2-3; CDR3 protein: SAPGLGPDTQY
V gene: TRBV18; J gene: TRBJ1-5; CDR3 protein: ASSQAGTHQPQH
V gene: TRBV7-6; J gene: TRBJ1-1; CDR3 protein: ASSTGGRNTEAF
V gene: TRBV4-1; J gene: TRBJ2-5; CDR3 protein: ASSQDGSSVQTQY
V gene: TRBV4-2; J gene: TRBJ1-3; CDR3 protein: ASSQGTDSGNTIY